This T cell receptor beta chain appears in the sequencing data of a study of neurological immune-mediated disorders. Input was about a million sorted T cells, either CD4+ or CD8+. TCRdb re-analysed the 5' RACE reads in MiXCR, keeping a single row per CDR3 protein. The data contain about 21,000 distinct CDR3 sequences, 5% to 7% of them seen just once; the ten biggest clones take up roughly 43%. This clonotype was counted ten times or more. The CDR3 extends over 12 amino acids. Germline V gene lookup returns CDR1 SGHRS and CDR2 YFSETQ. Germline trimming cut 4 bases from V and 8 bases from J; bases unmatched to any gene: 3.

The V call is TRBV5-1, the J call TRBJ1-1, with 9 bases aligning to TRBD1. Sequenced input: CD8+ T cells from blood. The receptor was derived from a man aged 18-30 years in good health. CDR3 loop: CASSTTGGEAFF. CDR3 sequence (DNA): TGCGCCAGCAGCACCACAGGGGGCGAAGCTTTCTTT.